The T cell receptor (beta chain) described here comes from a study of technical replicates of blood from several donors. This clone was seen more than once but under ten times. The V end was cut by 6 bases, the J end by 7 bases, with 6 bases between. The CDR3 consists of 11 residues. Germline lookup yields CDR1 SGHAT and CDR2 FQNNGV. Libraries were prepared by immunoSEQ multiplex PCR; TCRdb keeps only in-frame clonotypes and omits some of them. The table lists about 72,000 clones, approximately 92% of them singletons. The genes are TRBV11-2 and TRBJ1-4, with a weak D call TRBD1 (5 bases). The TCR was taken from a human donor in good health. Input material: T cells isolated from PBMCs. The CDR3, as DNA: TGTGCCAGCAGTCAGGGTGAAAAACTGTTTTTT. Translating gives CASSQGEKLFF.